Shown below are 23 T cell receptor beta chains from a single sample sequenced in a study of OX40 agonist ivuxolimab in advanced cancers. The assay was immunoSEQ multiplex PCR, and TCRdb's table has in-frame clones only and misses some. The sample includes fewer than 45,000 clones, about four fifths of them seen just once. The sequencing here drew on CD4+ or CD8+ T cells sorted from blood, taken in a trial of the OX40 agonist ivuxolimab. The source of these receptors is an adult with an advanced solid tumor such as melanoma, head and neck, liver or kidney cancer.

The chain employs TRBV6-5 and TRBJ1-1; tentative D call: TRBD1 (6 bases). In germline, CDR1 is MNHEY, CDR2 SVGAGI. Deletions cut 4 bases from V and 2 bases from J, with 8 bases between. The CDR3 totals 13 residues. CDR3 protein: CASSLQGNTEAFF. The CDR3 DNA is TGTGCCAGCAGTTTACAGGGCAACACTGAAGCTTTCTTT.

This chain's CDR3 is CASSPGGQETQYF. The CDR3 nucleotides are TGTGCCAGCTCACCGGGCGGACAAGAGACCCAGTACTTC. The gene calls are TRBV18 and TRBJ2-5; no definite D call. The CDR3 extends over 13 amino acids. V was shortened by 3 bases and J by 2 bases, with 7 bases between the two germline ends. The germline CDR1 and CDR2 sequences are KGHSH and LQKENI.

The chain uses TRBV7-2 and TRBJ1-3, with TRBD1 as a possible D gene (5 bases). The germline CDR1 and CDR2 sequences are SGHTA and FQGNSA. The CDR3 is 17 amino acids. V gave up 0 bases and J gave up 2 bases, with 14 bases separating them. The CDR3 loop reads CASSLAPTKGAGNTIYF. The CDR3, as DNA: TGTGCCAGCAGCTTAGCCCCGACAAAAGGGGCTGGAAACACCATATATTTT.

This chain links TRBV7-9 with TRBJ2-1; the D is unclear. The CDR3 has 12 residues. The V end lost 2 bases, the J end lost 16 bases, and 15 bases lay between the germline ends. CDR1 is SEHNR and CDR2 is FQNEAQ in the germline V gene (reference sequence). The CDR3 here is CASSLPRAAPFF. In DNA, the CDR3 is TGTGCCAGCAGCTTACCCCGGGCCGCCCCATTCTTC.

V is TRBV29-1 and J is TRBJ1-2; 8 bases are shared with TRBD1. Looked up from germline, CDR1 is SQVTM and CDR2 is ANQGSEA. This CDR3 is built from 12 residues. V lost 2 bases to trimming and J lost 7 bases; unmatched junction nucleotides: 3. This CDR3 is CSVEQGAGGYTF. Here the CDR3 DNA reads TGCAGCGTTGAACAGGGGGCGGGTGGCTACACCTTC.

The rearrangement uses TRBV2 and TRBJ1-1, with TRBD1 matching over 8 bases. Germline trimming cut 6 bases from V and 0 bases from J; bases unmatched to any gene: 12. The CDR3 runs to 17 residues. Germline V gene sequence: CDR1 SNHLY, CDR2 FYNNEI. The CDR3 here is CASRSSRTGLLNTEAFF. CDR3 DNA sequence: TGTGCCAGCAGGTCATCGAGGACAGGGCTCTTGAACACTGAAGCTTTCTTT.

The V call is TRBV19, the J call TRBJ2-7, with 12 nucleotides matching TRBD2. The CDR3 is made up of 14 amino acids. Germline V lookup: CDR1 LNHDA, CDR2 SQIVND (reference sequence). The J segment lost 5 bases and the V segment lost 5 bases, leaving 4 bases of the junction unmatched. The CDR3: CASSGLAGFDEQYF. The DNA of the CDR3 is TGTGCCAGTAGTGGACTAGCGGGATTCGACGAGCAGTACTTC.

CDR3 nucleotide sequence: TGTGCCAGCTCAAAGGGTGCAACTAATGAAAAACTGTTTTTT. Amino acids: CASSKGATNEKLFF. The chain links TRBV18 to TRBJ1-4, with unresolved D. Germline V lookup: CDR1 KGHSH, CDR2 LQKENI. The CDR3 sequence is 14 residues long. V shed 5 bases and J shed 0 bases, with 7 bases lying between them.

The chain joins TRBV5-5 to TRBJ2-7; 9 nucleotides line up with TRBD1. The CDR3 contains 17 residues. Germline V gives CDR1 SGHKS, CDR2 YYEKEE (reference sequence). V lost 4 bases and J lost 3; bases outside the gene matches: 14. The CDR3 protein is CASSPAPITGGFYEQYF. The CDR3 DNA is TGTGCCAGCAGCCCCGCCCCGATAACAGGGGGCTTCTACGAGCAGTACTTC.

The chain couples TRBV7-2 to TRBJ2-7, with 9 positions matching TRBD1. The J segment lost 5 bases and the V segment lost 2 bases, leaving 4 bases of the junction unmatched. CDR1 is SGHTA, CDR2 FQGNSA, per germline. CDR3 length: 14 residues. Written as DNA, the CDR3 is TGTGCCAGCAGCTTAACAGGGGGCATCCACGAGCAGTACTTC. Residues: CASSLTGGIHEQYF.

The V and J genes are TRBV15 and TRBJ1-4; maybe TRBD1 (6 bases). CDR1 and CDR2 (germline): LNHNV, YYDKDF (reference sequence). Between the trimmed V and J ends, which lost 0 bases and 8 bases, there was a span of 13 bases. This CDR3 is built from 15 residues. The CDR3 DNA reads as TGTGCCACCAGCAGAGATTACAGGGCGGGCGAAAAACTGTTTTTT. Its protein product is CATSRDYRAGEKLFF.

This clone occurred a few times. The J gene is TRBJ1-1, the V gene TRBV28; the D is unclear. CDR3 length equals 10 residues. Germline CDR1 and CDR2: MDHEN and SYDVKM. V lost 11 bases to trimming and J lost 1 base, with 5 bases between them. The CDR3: CASENTEAFF. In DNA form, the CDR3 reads TGTGCCTCGGAGAACACTGAAGCTTTCTTT.

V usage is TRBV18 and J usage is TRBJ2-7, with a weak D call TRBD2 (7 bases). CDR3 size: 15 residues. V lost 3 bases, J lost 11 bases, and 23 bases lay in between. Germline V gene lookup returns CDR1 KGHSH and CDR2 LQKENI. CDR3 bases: TGTGCCAGCTCACCGGCAGGAGTAAAAGGGGGGGTTAAGTACTTC. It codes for CASSPAGVKGGVKYF.

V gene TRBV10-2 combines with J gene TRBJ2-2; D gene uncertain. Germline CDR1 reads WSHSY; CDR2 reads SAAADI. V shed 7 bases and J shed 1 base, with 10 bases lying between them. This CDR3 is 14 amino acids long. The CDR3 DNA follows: TGCGCCAGCATCGTCCAGAAGAACACCGGGGAGCTGTTTTTT. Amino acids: CASIVQKNTGELFF.

CDR3 nucleotides: TGTGCCAGCAGTTGGACAGATCCCTACGAGCAGTACTTC. As protein: CASSWTDPYEQYF. V usage is TRBV6-5 and J usage is TRBJ2-7; D is perhaps TRBD1 (6 bases). This CDR3 is 13 amino acids long. V lost 4 bases and J 2 bases, leaving 9 bases between the germline ends. Germline V gene lookup returns CDR1 MNHEY and CDR2 SVGAGI.

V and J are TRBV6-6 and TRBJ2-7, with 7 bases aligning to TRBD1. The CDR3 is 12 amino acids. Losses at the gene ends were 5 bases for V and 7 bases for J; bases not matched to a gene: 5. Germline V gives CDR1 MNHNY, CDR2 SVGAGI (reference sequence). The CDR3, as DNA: TGTGCCAGCAGTCGGGACAGAGTTGAGCAGTACTTC. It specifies CASSRDRVEQYF.

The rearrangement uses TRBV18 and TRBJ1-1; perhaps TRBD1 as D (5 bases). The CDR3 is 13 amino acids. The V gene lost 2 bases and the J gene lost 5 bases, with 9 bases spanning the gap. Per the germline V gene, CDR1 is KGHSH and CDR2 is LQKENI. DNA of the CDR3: TGTGCCAGCTCACCAAGGGACCGGACTGAAGCTTTCTTT. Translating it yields CASSPRDRTEAFF.

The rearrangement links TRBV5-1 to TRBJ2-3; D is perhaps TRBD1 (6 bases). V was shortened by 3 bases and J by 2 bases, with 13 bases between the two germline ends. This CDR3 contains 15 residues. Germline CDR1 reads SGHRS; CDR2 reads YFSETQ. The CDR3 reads CASSSRGSTTDTQYF. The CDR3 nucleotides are TGCGCCAGCAGCTCCAGGGGTAGTACCACAGATACGCAGTATTTT.

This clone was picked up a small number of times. CDR3 sequence: CASSQEGQGGQPQHF. The CDR3 DNA sequence: TGCGCCAGCAGCCAAGAGGGTCAGGGGGGACAGCCCCAGCATTTT. The chain is built from TRBV4-1 and TRBJ1-5; TRBD1 matches 7 bases. Germline V gene lookup returns CDR1 MGHRA and CDR2 YSYEKL. This CDR3 is built from 15 residues. J gave up 7 bases and V 0 bases, and 6 bases lay outside the gene matches.

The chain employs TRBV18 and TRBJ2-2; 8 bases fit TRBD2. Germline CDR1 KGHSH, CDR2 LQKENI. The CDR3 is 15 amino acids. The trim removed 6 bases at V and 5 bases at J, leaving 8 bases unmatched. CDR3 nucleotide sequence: TGTGCCAGCTCGACGAGGCGGGGGGATACCGGGGAGCTGTTTTTT. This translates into CASSTRRGDTGELFF.

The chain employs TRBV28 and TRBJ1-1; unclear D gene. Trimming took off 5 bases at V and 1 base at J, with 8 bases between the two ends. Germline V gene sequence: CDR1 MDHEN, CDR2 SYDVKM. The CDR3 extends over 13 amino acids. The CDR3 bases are TGTGCCAGCAGTCTTTCCCCGAACACTGAAGCTTTCTTT. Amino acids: CASSLSPNTEAFF.

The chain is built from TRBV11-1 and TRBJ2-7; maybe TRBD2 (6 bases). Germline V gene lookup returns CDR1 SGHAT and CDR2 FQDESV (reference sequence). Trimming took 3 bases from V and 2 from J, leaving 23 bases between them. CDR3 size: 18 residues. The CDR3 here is CASSFAGPNTFHTYEQYF. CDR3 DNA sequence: TGTGCCAGCAGCTTTGCGGGGCCTAATACTTTTCATACCTACGAGCAGTACTTC.

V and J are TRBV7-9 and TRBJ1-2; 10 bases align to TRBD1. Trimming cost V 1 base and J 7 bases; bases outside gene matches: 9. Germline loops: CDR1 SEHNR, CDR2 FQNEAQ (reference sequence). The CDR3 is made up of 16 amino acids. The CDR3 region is CASSLDGTGVFRGYTF. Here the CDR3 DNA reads TGTGCCAGCAGCTTAGACGGGACAGGGGTTTTTCGTGGCTACACCTTC.